The next 16 T cell receptor beta chains were all read from a single sample in a study of blood T cell repertoires in COVID-19. The method was immunoSEQ multiplex PCR; TCRdb's version includes in-frame clones alone and lacks a portion of them. The sample yields fewer than 350,000 clones, about 90% seen once. The sample comprised peripheral blood. Receptors were obtained from a woman aged 50 to 60 who had recovered from COVID-19.

V gene TRBV18 combines with J gene TRBJ2-1, with a weak D call TRBD2 (6 bases). The CDR3 consists of 14 residues. With 0 bases removed from V and 3 bases from J, the gap between germline ends came to 6 bases. Germline-derived CDR1 and CDR2 are KGHSH and LQKENI. For the CDR3, the DNA is TGTGCCAGCTCACCACCGGGAGGCTACAATGAGCAGTTCTTC. Its protein product is CASSPPGGYNEQFF.

The chain recombines TRBV9 with TRBJ2-7, with 10 bases fitting TRBD2. With 5 bases clipped from V and 1 base from J, the junction kept 6 bases outside the gene matches. Germline CDR1 is SGDLS and CDR2 is YYNGEE. The length of the CDR3 is 15 residues. CDR3 sequence: CASSPGLAESYEQYF. CDR3 bases: TGTGCCAGCAGTCCCGGACTAGCGGAGTCCTACGAGCAGTACTTC.

The chain is built from TRBV4-3 and TRBJ2-7; 10 nucleotides align to TRBD1. Germline V gene sequence: CDR1 LGHNA, CDR2 YSLEER. V lost 0 bases, J lost 4 bases, and 3 bases stayed unmatched. CDR3 length: 15 residues. This CDR3 reads CASSQDGTGDYEQYF. CDR3 nucleotides: TGCGCCAGCAGCCAAGATGGGACAGGGGATTACGAGCAGTACTTC.

The chain links TRBV14 to TRBJ1-2; D is ambiguous. V lost 0 bases and J 7 bases, leaving 9 bases between the germline ends. The CDR3 extends over 13 amino acids. CDR1 and CDR2 from the germline V gene are SGHDN and FVKESK. CDR3 amino acids: CASSQDQYGGYTF. The CDR3 nucleotides read TGTGCCAGCAGCCAAGATCAGTATGGTGGCTACACCTTC.

The chain links TRBV18 to TRBJ1-5; perhaps TRBD1 as D (6 bases). The CDR3 is 13 residues long. From germline, CDR1 is KGHSH and CDR2 LQKENI. Trimming left V 4 bases short and J 6 bases short, with 10 bases between. The CDR3 is CASSLGQLQPQHF. CDR3 nucleotide sequence: TGTGCCAGCTCACTAGGACAGCTTCAGCCCCAGCATTTT.

This chain uses TRBV7-8 with TRBJ2-1, with a tentative D call TRBD2 (5 bases). The length of the CDR3 is 15 residues. The V end was cut by 0 bases, the J end by 6 bases, with 12 bases between. In germline, CDR1 is SGHVS, CDR2 FQNEAQ. The CDR3 DNA reads TGTGCCAGCAGCTTAGCGTTATTCAGCGGCAATGAGCAGTTCTTC. Amino acid sequence: CASSLALFSGNEQFF.

The genes are TRBV7-8 and TRBJ2-7; the D gene is possibly TRBD2 (6 bases). The germline gives CDR1 SGHVS, CDR2 FQNEAQ. With 6 bases removed from V and 6 bases from J, the gap between germline ends came to 12 bases. There are 12 residues in the CDR3. CDR3 coding DNA: TGTGCCAGCAGTCGAAGACTAGTCGAGCAGTACTTC. Its translation: CASSRRLVEQYF.

This clone has only a few counts. The V call is TRBV7-9, the J call TRBJ2-1, with no clear D. CDR1 is SEHNR and CDR2 is FQNEAQ in the germline V gene (reference sequence). The CDR3 is made up of 14 amino acids. Trimming took 3 bases from V and 0 from J, leaving 6 bases between them. CDR3: CASSLGLSYNEQFF. DNA for the CDR3: TGTGCCAGCAGCTTGGGCCTCTCCTACAATGAGCAGTTCTTC.

This sequence joins TRBV6-5 and TRBJ1-2; maybe TRBD1 (5 bases). The ends were cut back, 2 bases at V and 6 bases at J, with 7 bases in the middle. The CDR3 length is 12 residues. The germline V gene encodes CDR1 MNHEY and CDR2 SVGAGI. The CDR3 nucleotides read TGTGCCAGCAGTTACAGGGGAAATGGCTACACCTTC. Its protein product is CASSYRGNGYTF.

V and J are TRBV7-3 and TRBJ2-1; TRBD2 matches 9 bases. The germline CDR1 and CDR2 sequences are SGHTA and FQGTGA. The J segment lost 0 bases and the V segment lost 1 base, leaving 13 bases of the junction unmatched. This CDR3 comprises 20 residues. In DNA, the CDR3 is TGTGCCAGCAGCTTAAAGGGGCGGGGACTAGCAAAGAGCTCCTACAATGAGCAGTTCTTC. Translated, it gives CASSLKGRGLAKSSYNEQFF. Variable domain in full (rest from reference TRBV7-3 and TRBJ2-1): GAGVSQTPSNKVTEKGKYVELRCDPISGHTALYWYRQSLGQGPEFLIYFQGTGAADDSGLPNDRFFAVRPEGSVSTLKIQRTERGDSAVYLCASSLKGRGLAKSSYNEQFFGPGTRLTVL.

The chain joins TRBV5-4 to TRBJ2-7, with 10 bases fitting TRBD2. Germline lookup yields CDR1 SGHNT and CDR2 YYREEE (reference sequence). J gave up 3 bases and V 1 base, and 1 base lay outside the gene matches. The CDR3 spans 14 residues. Here the CDR3 reads CASSLTSGNYEQYF. CDR3 in DNA: TGTGCCAGCAGCTTGACTAGCGGGAACTACGAGCAGTACTTC.

The genes are TRBV6-1 and TRBJ2-7; D remains ambiguous. Germline loops: CDR1 MNHNS, CDR2 SASEGT. The CDR3 runs 14 residues. The V end lost 3 bases, the J end lost 6 bases, and 15 bases lay between the germline ends. CDR3 nucleotides: TGTGCCAGCAGTGATACATTCGGCGAGCGCGAGCAGTACTTC. Encoded protein: CASSDTFGEREQYF.

The chain combines TRBV7-8 with TRBJ2-1; 7 bases align to TRBD1. Trimming took 3 bases from V and 2 from J; bases not matched to a gene: 4. This CDR3 region has 15 residues. CDR1 and CDR2 (germline): SGHVS, FQNEAQ. CDR3 bases: TGTGCCAGCAGCTTTCGGACAGGCGCCTACAATGAGCAGTTCTTC. Its protein is CASSFRTGAYNEQFF.

In this sample, this clone turned up once. The rearrangement joins TRBV6-5 to TRBJ1-6, with 9 positions matching TRBD1. This CDR3 has 15 residues. The ends lost 0 bases at V and 7 bases at J; junction bases unmatched: 1. Germline V gene data show CDR1 as MNHEY and CDR2 as SVGAGI. CDR3 in amino acids: CASSYSGTGNSPLHF. The DNA for the CDR3 is TGTGCCAGCAGTTACTCCGGGACAGGGAATTCACCCCTCCACTTT.

This clone was recorded a few times. The rearrangement uses TRBV7-8 and TRBJ2-7; weak D call: TRBD1 (6 bases). Germline assignment: CDR1 SGHVS and CDR2 FQNEAQ. The V and J ends lost 6 bases and 3 bases respectively, with 12 bases between them. The CDR3 runs 13 residues. DNA of the CDR3: TGTGCCAGCAGGTGGGGGCAGTACTACGAGCAGTACTTC. As protein: CASRWGQYYEQYF.

CDR3 nucleotides: TGTGCCAGCAGCCCCCGACAGAAGGGTAGGCTTGGAAACACCATATATTTT. Translating gives CASSPRQKGRLGNTIYF. This chain connects TRBV21-1 to TRBJ1-3; no check of the table's D call, TRBD1, against the DNA was made. TRBV21-1 is given as a pseudogene. CDR3 size: 17 residues.